This TCR beta chain was identified in a study of blood T cell repertoires in COVID-19. Overall study: Samples representing acute and convalescent COVID-19 were sourced from the United States, Italy and Spain. PBMCs, B-cell-depleted T cells, or T cells provided the cDNA or gDNA that made up the material.

As originally analysed: Reference gene primer amplification yielded estimated nucleated cell counts. Produced via immunoSEQ multiplex PCR; TCRdb's table is partial and in-frame only. D and trimming were read from the DNA, whereas the V and J calls and clone size are those reported in that table. This sample has more than 200,000 clones; approximately 82% occur once, and the top ten carry approximately 7.4%. This clone is a singleton in its sample. This CDR3 region has 11 residues. CDR1 is SQVTM and CDR2 is ANQGSEA in the germline V gene. The chain has TRBV29-1 and TRBJ1-2, with D possibly TRBD1 on 6 matching bases. Specimen: peripheral blood. The sequence derives from a woman in her 50s with acute or convalescent COVID-19. CDR3 DNA sequence: TGCTCGGTGAGGGGGGGCGATGGCTACACCTTC. Encoded protein: CSVRGGDGYTF.